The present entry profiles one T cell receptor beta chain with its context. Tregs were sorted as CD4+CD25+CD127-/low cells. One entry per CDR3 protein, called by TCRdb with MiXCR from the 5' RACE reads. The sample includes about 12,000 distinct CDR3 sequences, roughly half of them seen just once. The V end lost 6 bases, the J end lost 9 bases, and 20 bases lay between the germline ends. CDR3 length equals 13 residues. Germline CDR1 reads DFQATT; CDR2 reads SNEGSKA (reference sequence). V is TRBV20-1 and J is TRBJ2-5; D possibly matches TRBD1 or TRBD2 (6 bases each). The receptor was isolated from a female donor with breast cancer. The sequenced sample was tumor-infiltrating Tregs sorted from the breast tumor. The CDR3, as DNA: TGCAGTGCGTCCGGGTCCTTGGGGGGCTCCCAGTACTTC. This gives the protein CSASGSLGGSQYF.